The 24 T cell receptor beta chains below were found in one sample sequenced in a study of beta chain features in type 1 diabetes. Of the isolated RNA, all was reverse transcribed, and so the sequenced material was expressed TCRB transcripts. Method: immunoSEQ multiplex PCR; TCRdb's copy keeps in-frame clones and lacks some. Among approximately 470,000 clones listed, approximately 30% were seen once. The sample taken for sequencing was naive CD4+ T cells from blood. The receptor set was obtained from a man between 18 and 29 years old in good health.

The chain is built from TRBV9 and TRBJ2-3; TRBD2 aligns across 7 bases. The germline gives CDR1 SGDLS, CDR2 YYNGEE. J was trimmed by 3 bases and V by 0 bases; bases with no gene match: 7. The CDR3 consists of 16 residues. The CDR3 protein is CASSVAPTGGTDTQYF. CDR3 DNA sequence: TGTGCCAGCAGCGTAGCTCCCACGGGAGGAACAGATACGCAGTATTTT.

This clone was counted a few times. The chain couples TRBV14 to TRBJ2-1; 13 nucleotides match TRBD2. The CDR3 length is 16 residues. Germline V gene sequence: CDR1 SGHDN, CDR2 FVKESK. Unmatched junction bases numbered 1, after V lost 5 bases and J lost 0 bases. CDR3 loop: CASSGLAGVSYNEQFF. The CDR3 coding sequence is TGTGCCAGCAGCGGACTAGCGGGGGTCTCCTACAATGAGCAGTTCTTC.

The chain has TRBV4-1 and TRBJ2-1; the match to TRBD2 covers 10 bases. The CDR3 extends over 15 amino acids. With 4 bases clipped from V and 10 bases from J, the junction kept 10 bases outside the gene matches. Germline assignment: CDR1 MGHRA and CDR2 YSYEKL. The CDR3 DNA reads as TGCGCCAGCAGCCCTAGTGGGCTAGCGGGAGTAGAGCAGTTCTTC. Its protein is CASSPSGLAGVEQFF.

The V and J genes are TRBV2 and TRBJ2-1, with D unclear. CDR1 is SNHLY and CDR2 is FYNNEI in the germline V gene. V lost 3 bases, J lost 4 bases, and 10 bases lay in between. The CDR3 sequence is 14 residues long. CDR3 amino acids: CASSDVGLYNEQFF. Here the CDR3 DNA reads TGTGCCAGCAGTGATGTGGGCCTATACAATGAGCAGTTCTTC.

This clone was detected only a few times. The CDR3: CSVNRGYTEAFF. DNA of the CDR3: TGCAGCGTTAACCGGGGGTATACTGAAGCTTTCTTT. The rearrangement uses TRBV29-1 and TRBJ1-1; possibly TRBD1 for D (5 bases). Germline V gives CDR1 SQVTM, CDR2 ANQGSEA. Trimming shortened V by 5 bases and J by 5 bases, and 12 bases separated the two germline ends. The CDR3 runs to 12 residues.

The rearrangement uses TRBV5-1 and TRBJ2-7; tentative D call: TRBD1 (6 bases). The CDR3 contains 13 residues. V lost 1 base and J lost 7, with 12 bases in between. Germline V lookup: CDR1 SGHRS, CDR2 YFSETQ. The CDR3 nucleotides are TGCGCCAGCAGCTTGCTCCCCACAGGGGAGCAGTACTTC. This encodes CASSLLPTGEQYF.

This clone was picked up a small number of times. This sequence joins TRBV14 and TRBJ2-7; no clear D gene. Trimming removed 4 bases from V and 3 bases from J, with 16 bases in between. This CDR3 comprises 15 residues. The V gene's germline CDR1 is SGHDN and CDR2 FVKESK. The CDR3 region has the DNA TGTGCCAGCAGCCGGACCATAGAAGCTATCTACGAGCAGTACTTC. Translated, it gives CASSRTIEAIYEQYF.

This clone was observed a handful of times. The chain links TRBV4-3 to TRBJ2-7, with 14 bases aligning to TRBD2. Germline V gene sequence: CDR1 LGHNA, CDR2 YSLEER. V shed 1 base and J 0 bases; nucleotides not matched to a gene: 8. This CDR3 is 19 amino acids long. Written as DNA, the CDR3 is TGCGCCAGCAGCCAAGTGCTTAGACTAGCGGGAGGGATCTCCTACGAGCAGTACTTC. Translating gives CASSQVLRLAGGISYEQYF.

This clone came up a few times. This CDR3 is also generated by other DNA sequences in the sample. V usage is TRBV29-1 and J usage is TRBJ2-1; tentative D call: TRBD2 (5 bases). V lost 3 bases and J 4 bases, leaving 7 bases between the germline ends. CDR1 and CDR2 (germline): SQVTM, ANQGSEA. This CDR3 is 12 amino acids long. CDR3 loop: CSVEGSYNEQFF. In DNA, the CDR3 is TGCAGCGTTGAGGGGAGTTACAATGAGCAGTTCTTC.

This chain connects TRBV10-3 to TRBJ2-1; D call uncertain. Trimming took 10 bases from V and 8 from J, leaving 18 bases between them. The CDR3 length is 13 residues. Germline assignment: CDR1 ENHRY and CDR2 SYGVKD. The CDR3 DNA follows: TGTGCCACCACCACGAGCTCAGAGGATGAGCAGTTCTTC. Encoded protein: CATTTSSEDEQFF.

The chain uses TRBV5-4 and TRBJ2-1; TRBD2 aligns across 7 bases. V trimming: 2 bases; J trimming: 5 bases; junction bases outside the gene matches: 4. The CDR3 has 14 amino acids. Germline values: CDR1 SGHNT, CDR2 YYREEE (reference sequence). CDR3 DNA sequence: TGTGCCAGCAGCTTACGGCTAGCGGACAATGAGCAGTTCTTC. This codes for CASSLRLADNEQFF.

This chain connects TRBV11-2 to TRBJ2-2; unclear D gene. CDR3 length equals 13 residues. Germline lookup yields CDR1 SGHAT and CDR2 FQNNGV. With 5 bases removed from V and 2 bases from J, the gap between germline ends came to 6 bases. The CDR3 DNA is TGTGCCAGCAGCCCCCTAAACACCGGGGAGCTGTTTTTT. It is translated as CASSPLNTGELFF.

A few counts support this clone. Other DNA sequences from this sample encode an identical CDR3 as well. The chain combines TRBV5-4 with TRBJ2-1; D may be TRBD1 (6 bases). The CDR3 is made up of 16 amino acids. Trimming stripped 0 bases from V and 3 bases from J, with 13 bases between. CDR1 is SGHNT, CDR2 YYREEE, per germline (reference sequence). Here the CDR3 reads CASSLDRASSYNEQFF. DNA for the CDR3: TGTGCCAGCAGCTTGGACAGGGCTAGTAGCTACAATGAGCAGTTCTTC. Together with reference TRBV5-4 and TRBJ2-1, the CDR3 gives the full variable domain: ETGVTQSPTHLIKTRGQQVTLRCSSQSGHNTVSWYQQALGQGPQFIFQYYREEENGRGNFPPRFSGLQFPNYSSELNVNALELDDSALYLCASSLDRASSYNEQFFGPGTRLTVL.

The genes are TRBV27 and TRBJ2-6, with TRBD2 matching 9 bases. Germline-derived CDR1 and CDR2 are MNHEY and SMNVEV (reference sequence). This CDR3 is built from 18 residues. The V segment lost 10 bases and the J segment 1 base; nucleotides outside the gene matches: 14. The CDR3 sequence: CATGRAGGPSSGANVLTF. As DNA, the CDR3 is TGTGCCACTGGGAGAGCGGGAGGACCATCGTCTGGGGCCAACGTCCTGACTTTC.

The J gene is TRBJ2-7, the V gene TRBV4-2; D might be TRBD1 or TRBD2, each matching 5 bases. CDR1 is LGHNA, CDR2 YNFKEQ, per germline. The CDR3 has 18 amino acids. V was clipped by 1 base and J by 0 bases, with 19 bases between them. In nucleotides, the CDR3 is TGTGCCAGCAGCCAAGGTATGACAGCGGCCCTGAGCTCCTACGAGCAGTACTTC. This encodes CASSQGMTAALSSYEQYF.

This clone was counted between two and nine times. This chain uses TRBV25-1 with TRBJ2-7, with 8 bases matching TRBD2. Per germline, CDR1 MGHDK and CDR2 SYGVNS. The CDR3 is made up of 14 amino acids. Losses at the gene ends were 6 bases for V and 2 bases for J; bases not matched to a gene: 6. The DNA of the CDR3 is TGTGCCAGCAGGCCTCAGGGACTAGCCTACGAGCAGTACTTC. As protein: CASRPQGLAYEQYF.

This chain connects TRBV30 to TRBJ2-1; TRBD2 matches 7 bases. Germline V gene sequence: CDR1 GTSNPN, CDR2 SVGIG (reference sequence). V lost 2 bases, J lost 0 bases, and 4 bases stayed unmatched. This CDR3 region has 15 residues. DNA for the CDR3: TGTGCCTGGAGTAGAGGGAGGGCCTCCTACAATGAGCAGTTCTTC. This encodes CAWSRGRASYNEQFF.

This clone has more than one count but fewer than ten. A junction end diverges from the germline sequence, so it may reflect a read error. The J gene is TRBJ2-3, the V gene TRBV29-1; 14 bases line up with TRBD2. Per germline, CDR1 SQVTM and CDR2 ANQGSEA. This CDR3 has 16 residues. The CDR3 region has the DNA TGCACCGTTCAGGGACTAGCGGGAGATGCCACAGATACGCAGTATTTT. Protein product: CTVQGLAGDATDTQYF.

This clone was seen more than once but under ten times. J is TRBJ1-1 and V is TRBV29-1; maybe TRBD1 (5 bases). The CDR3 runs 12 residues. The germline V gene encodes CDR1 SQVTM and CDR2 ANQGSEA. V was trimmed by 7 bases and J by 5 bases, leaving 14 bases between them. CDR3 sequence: CSAGGLETEAFF. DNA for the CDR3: TGCAGCGCGGGGGGGTTGGAGACTGAAGCTTTCTTT.

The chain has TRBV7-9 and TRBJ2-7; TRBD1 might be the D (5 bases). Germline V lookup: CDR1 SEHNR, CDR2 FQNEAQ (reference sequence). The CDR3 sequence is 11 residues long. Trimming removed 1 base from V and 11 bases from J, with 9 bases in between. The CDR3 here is CASSLGGREYF. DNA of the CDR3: TGTGCCAGCAGCTTAGGCGGCAGGGAGTACTTC.

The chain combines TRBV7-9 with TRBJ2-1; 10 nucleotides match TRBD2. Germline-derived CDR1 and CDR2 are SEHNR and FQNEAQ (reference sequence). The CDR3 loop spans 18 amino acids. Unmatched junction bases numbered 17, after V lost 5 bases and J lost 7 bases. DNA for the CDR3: TGTGCCAGCAGCCGAAACCCCAATCTAGCGGGAGTTTGGAATGAGCAGTTCTTC. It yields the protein CASSRNPNLAGVWNEQFF.

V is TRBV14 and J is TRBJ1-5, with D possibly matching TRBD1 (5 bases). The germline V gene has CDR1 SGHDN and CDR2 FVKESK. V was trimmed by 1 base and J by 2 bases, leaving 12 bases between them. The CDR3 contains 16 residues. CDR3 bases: TGTGCCAGCAGCCAAGGGGGACGGTGGGGCAATCAGCCCCAGCATTTT. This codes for CASSQGGRWGNQPQHF.

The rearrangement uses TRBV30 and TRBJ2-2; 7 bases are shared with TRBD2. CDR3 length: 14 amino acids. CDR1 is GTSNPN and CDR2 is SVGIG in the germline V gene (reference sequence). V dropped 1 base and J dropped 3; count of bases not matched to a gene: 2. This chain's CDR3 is CAWSGTRYTGELFF. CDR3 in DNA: TGTGCCTGGAGTGGGACTAGGTACACCGGGGAGCTGTTTTTT. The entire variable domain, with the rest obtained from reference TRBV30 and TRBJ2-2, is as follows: SQTIHQWPATLVQPVGSPLSLECTVEGTSNPNLYWYRQAAGRGLQLLFYSVGIGQISSEVPQNLSASRPQDRQFILSSKKLLLSDSGFYLCAWSGTRYTGELFFGEGSRLTVL.

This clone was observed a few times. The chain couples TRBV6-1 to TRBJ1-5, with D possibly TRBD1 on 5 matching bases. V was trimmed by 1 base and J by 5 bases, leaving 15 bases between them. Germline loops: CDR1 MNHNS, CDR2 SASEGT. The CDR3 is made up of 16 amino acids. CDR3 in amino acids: CASSEGRGSPYQPQHF. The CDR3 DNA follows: TGTGCCAGCAGTGAAGGTAGGGGCAGCCCCTATCAGCCCCAGCATTTT.